This T cell receptor (beta chain) appears in the sequencing data of a study of T cells after posttransplantation cyclophosphamide. Whole-study results and caveats: TRB clonality was highly associated with recipient CMV seropositivity and reactivation.

Data came from immunoSEQ multiplex PCR; TCRdb stores just in-frame clones and leaves some out. The table includes 4,500 or so clones, less than 80% detected once. In germline, CDR1 is MNHEY, CDR2 SVGAGI. The CDR3 covers 15 residues. V dropped 5 bases and J dropped 3; count of bases not matched to a gene: 6. Cyclophosphamide on days +3 and +4 followed busulfan-fludarabine conditioning and a marrow graft. In regard to this clone: Its specificity is unknown.

This chain uses TRBV6-5 with TRBJ2-2; 7 nucleotides agree with TRBD2. The clonotype comes from a male patient aged 35-50 years who received an allogeneic stem cell transplant from a related donor, was CMV-positive, and had acute and chronic GVHD. Some T cells may have come from the graft donor. Sequenced here: PBMCs, sampled after allogeneic stem cell transplant with posttransplant cyclophosphamide. The CDR3 coding sequence is TGTGCCAGCAGTCTAGCGGCATTCTACACCGGGGAGCTGTTTTTT. Translated, it gives CASSLAAFYTGELFF.